These 15 T cell receptor beta chains were all obtained from the same sample, sequenced in a study of shared clonotypes between healthy human individuals. Clones were read by immunoSEQ multiplex PCR, and TCRdb kept only the in-frame ones, dropping some. The data hold 2 million to 2.5 million clones, with about 94% observed a single time. Material for sequencing was naive CD4+ T cells sorted from blood. Subset defined: CD45RA+ positively selected. The receptors come from a man younger than 35 in good health.

The chain carries TRBV5-1 and TRBJ1-1; TRBD1 is a possible D gene (5 bases). This CDR3 has 14 amino acids. Between the trimmed V and J ends, which lost 2 bases and 6 bases, there was a span of 14 bases. Germline V lookup: CDR1 SGHRS, CDR2 YFSETQ. The DNA for the CDR3 is TGCGCCAGCAGCTTCGGGCAGGGAGTCGCTGAAGCTTTCTTT. Translating gives CASSFGQGVAEAFF.

The rearrangement joins TRBV27 to TRBJ1-2; 9 bases align to TRBD1. Germline V gene data show CDR1 as MNHEY and CDR2 as SMNVEV (reference sequence). V lost 1 base to trimming and J lost 4 bases; unmatched junction nucleotides: 7. This CDR3 is 16 amino acids long. This CDR3 reads CASSLFIGQGSYGYTF. The CDR3 bases are TGTGCCAGCAGTTTATTTATCGGACAGGGGAGCTATGGCTACACCTTC.

The chain couples TRBV16 to TRBJ2-7, with D maybe TRBD2 (6 bases). Germline V lookup: CDR1 KGHSY, CDR2 FQNENV. The CDR3 is 16 residues long. V was clipped by 4 bases and J by 5 bases, with 21 bases between them. CDR3 amino acids: CASSPMFGTQLHEQYF. CDR3 nucleotide sequence: TGTGCCAGCAGCCCGATGTTCGGGACTCAACTCCACGAGCAGTACTTC.

The J gene is TRBJ1-2, the V gene TRBV30; D gene unclear. Trimming cost V 4 bases and J 2 bases, with 14 bases left between them. CDR3 size: 14 residues. Germline V lookup: CDR1 GTSNPN, CDR2 SVGIG (reference sequence). The CDR3 sequence is CAWTFEVPNYGYTF. The CDR3 bases are TGTGCCTGGACCTTTGAAGTCCCGAACTATGGCTACACCTTC.

This clone occurred once. CDR3 coding DNA: TGTGCCAGCAGTTTACTACGAGGGACAGGGGGGGATGGCTACACCTTC. Protein: CASSLLRGTGGDGYTF. V gene TRBV28 combines with J gene TRBJ1-2; 11 nucleotides align to TRBD1. The CDR3 consists of 16 residues. V shed 2 bases and J 6 bases; nucleotides not matched to a gene: 8. Per germline, CDR1 MDHEN and CDR2 SYDVKM.

The J gene is TRBJ2-5, the V gene TRBV5-1, with TRBD1 identical over 7 bases. V was clipped by 1 base and J by 5 bases; unmatched bases: 17. The CDR3 length is 18 residues. The germline CDR1 and CDR2 sequences are SGHRS and YFSETQ. The DNA for the CDR3 is TGCGCCAGCAGCTTGAGAGGGGGCGCAAGGTCGTCAGCGGAGACCCAGTACTTC. Translated, it gives CASSLRGGARSSAETQYF.

Only one count was recorded for this clone. The chain has TRBV6-5 and TRBJ2-7; TRBD2 matches at 7 bases. Trimming cost V 6 bases and J 5 bases; bases outside gene matches: 13. Germline CDR1 and CDR2: MNHEY and SVGAGI. CDR3 length equals 15 residues. CDR3 sequence reads: CASRGPGRGVDEQYF. The CDR3 nucleotides read TGTGCCAGCAGGGGCCCGGGGAGGGGAGTCGACGAGCAGTACTTC.

The chain combines TRBV7-9 with TRBJ1-1; the D is unclear. Germline CDR1 is SEHNR and CDR2 is FQNEAQ (reference sequence). Deletions cut 1 base from V and 5 bases from J, with 8 bases between. The CDR3 contains 13 residues. The DNA for the CDR3 is TGTGCCAGCAGCTTAGGTTGGGGAACTGAAGCTTTCTTT. Encoded protein: CASSLGWGTEAFF. Full variable domain (missing parts from reference TRBV7-9 and TRBJ1-1): DTGVSQNPRHKITKRGQNVTFRCDPISEHNRLYWYRQTLGQGPEFLTYFQNEAQLEKSRLLSDRFSAERPKGSFSTLEIQRTEQGDSAMYLCASSLGWGTEAFFGQGTRLTVV.

V and J are TRBV5-4 and TRBJ1-2; unclear D gene. V dropped 4 bases and J dropped 3 bases, with 13 bases sitting between them. CDR1 and CDR2 from the germline V gene are SGHNT and YYREEE (reference sequence). The CDR3 spans 14 residues. The CDR3 region is CASSPGGFDYGYTF. In DNA form, the CDR3 reads TGTGCCAGCAGCCCCGGAGGGTTTGACTATGGCTACACCTTC.

The chain recombines TRBV29-1 with TRBJ2-4; D unclear. V was pared by 2 bases and J by 5 bases, with 7 bases between. The CDR3 has 12 residues. Germline CDR1 reads SQVTM; CDR2 reads ANQGSEA. CDR3 bases: TGCAGCGTTGAACCCCAGGAAAACATTCAGTACTTC. Its translation: CSVEPQENIQYF.

The chain carries TRBV5-6 and TRBJ2-7; 9 bases are shared with TRBD2. Trimming cost V 1 base and J 2 bases; bases outside gene matches: 10. CDR3 length: 17 amino acids. The germline gives CDR1 SGHDT, CDR2 YYEEEE. CDR3 in DNA: TGTGCCAGCAGCTTGCCCAGTAGCGGGAGAGACACCTACGAGCAGTACTTC. Its translation is CASSLPSSGRDTYEQYF.

The V gene is TRBV28, the J gene TRBJ2-6; the D gene is possibly TRBD2 (7 bases). V dropped 5 bases and J dropped 2 bases, with 16 bases sitting between them. Germline V lookup: CDR1 MDHEN, CDR2 SYDVKM. The CDR3 runs to 17 residues. The chain's CDR3 is CASSRGGSGTGANVLTF. For the CDR3, the DNA is TGTGCCAGCAGTAGGGGGGGCTCAGGGACTGGGGCCAACGTCCTGACTTTC.

Of note for this clone: Other DNA sequences in this specimen translate into the identical CDR3. This sequence joins TRBV5-1 and TRBJ1-2; no reliable D call. V was trimmed by 0 bases and J by 5 bases, leaving 8 bases between them. CDR1 SGHRS and CDR2 YFSETQ come from the germline V gene. This CDR3 region has 13 residues. CDR3 bases: TGCGCCAGCAGCTTGGGAACTTCATATGGCTACACCTTC. Its protein is CASSLGTSYGYTF.

The genes are TRBV18 and TRBJ1-5; no clear D gene. With 4 bases removed from V and 5 bases from J, the gap between germline ends came to 6 bases. Looked up from germline, CDR1 is KGHSH and CDR2 is LQKENI. CDR3 size: 12 residues. The CDR3 nucleotides read TGTGCCAGCTCACACGTGGATCAGCCCCAGCATTTT. Protein product: CASSHVDQPQHF.

The CDR3 protein is CASSQGEQGAEAFF. The CDR3 DNA is TGCGCCAGCAGCCAAGGAGAACAGGGGGCTGAAGCTTTCTTT. V usage is TRBV4-1 and J usage is TRBJ1-1; 8 bases agree with TRBD1. From germline, CDR1 is MGHRA and CDR2 YSYEKL. The junction had 4 bases not matched to a gene; V was cut back by 1 base and J by 6 bases. The CDR3 is 14 amino acids.